The rows below give T cell receptor beta chains drawn from one sample of a study of breast tumors, draining lymph nodes, adjacent tissues. TCRdb independently ran MiXCR on the multiplex PCR reads; one entry per CDR3 protein. This sample carries 190,000 or so distinct CDR3 sequences, approximately 31% of them seen once, and the ten largest clones take 4.3%. The sample consisted of axillary lymph node tissue. The receptors originated from a female donor with breast cancer. Some clones in this sample may be carry-over from other donors' samples. Each CDR3 is given with its conserved first and last residue. D genes are given only for firm matches. Size values are once, few and many counts, or a class for expanded clones, and some rows have none.

J,size,V,D,DNA,CDR3
TRBJ2-7,many,TRBV11-2,TRBD2,TGTGCCAGCAGCTTACTACTAGCGGGAGGGGGGGTTGGGCAGTACTTC,CASSLLLAGGGVGQYF
TRBJ1-1,many,TRBV5-1,TRBD1,TGCGCCAGCAGCTTGGACAGGGGAACTTTCTTT,CASSLDRGTFF
TRBJ1-1,NA,TRBV25-1,NA,TGTGCCAGCAGTGTGAGCACTGAAGCTTTCTTT,CASSVSTEAFF
TRBJ2-2,NA,TRBV13,NA,NA,CASSLVSGTASPLHFGNGELFF
TRBJ2-7,few,TRBV18,NA,TGTGCCAGCTCACCAGAGTTAGGGACAAAGCAGTCCTACGAGCAGTACTTC,CASSPELGTKQSYEQYF
TRBJ1-4,many,TRBV25-1,TRBD1,TGTGCCAGCAGTAAGACAGGGGGTAATGAAAAACTGTTTTTT,CASSKTGGNEKLFF
TRBJ2-1,NA,TRBV24-1,TRBD2,TGTGCCACCAGGCAGTTAGCGGGGGGGGACAATGAGCAGTTCTTC,CATRQLAGGDNEQFF
TRBJ1-2,many,TRBV11-2,NA,TGTGCCAGCAGCTTAGTCGGGGGCAAAGGGTATGGCTACACCTTC,CASSLVGGKGYGYTF
TRBJ2-3,many,TRBV6-2/TRBV6-3,NA,TGTGCCAGCAGTGACATCGGGACCGGGGCAGATACGCAGTATTTT,CASSDIGTGADTQYF
TRBJ1-3,NA,TRBV12-3/TRBV12-4,NA,TGTGCTATTCGGGGGCGGGGAAAAGTTGGAAACACCATATATTTT,CAIRGRGKVGNTIYF
TRBJ2-1,many,TRBV28,NA,TGTGCCAGCATCCATATCAATGAGCAGTTCTTC,CASIHINEQFF
TRBJ2-2,many,TRBV5-1,NA,TGCGCCAGCAGCTTGGCACAGGGGAACACCGGGGAGCTGTTTTTT,CASSLAQGNTGELFF
TRBJ2-5,once,TRBV11-3,NA,TGTGCCAGCAGCTTAGGGCCCCCGCCCAAGGGGGTCCAGTACTTC,CASSLGPPPKGVQYF
TRBJ1-1,NA,TRBV9,NA,TGTGCCAGCAGCGTGGGCCCCGGGAGCACTGAAGCTTTCTTT,CASSVGPGSTEAFF
TRBJ2-1,many,TRBV20-1,TRBD2,TGCTCGACTAGCGGCCATTACAATGAGCAGTTCTTC,CSTSGHYNEQFF
TRBJ1-6,many,TRBV2,NA,TGTGCCAGCAGTGCCGGCAGGGATAATTCACCCCTCCACTTT,CASSAGRDNSPLHF
TRBJ2-7,once,TRBV5-1,NA,TGCGCCAGCAGCTCGGAAGTGACGGGGAGCTCCTACGAGCAGTACTTC,CASSSEVTGSSYEQYF
TRBJ1-4,many,TRBV12-3/TRBV12-4,NA,TGTGCCAGCAGACCAGCTTCAACTAATGAAAAACTGTTTTTT,CASRPASTNEKLFF
TRBJ2-4,many,TRBV7-8,TRBD2,TGTGCCAGCAGCTTAGGTTTGGGTCTAGCGGGGGGGCCGAACATTCAGTACTTC,CASSLGLGLAGGPNIQYF
TRBJ2-5,many,TRBV15,TRBD1,TGTGCCACCAGCAGAGATGACAGGGTGGAGACCCAGTACTTC,CATSRDDRVETQYF
TRBJ2-5,many,TRBV2,TRBD2,TGTGCCAGCAGCCCCCTGCTAGCGGGGGGACGGGACCAAGAGACCCAGTACTTC,CASSPLLAGGRDQETQYF
TRBJ2-2,many,TRBV2,NA,TGTGCCAGCAGTTCTGACACCACGAACACCGGGGAGCTGTTTTTT,CASSSDTTNTGELFF
TRBJ2-7,NA,TRBV29-1,TRBD2,TGCAGCGTTGAAGAATTAAAGACTAGCGACGCCTACGAGCAGTACTTC,CSVEELKTSDAYEQYF
TRBJ2-1,many,TRBV5-1,TRBD1,TGCGCCAGCCGACAGGGGGCCCCTTACAATGAGCAGTTCTTC,CASRQGAPYNEQFF
TRBJ2-3,many,TRBV19,NA,TGTTGGAGGAGCACAGATACGCAGTATTTT,CWRSTDTQYF
TRBJ2-3,NA,TRBV29-1,NA,TGCAGCGCCAGCAGCTTCACAGATACGCAGTATTTT,CSASSFTDTQYF
TRBJ2-7,NA,TRBV28,TRBD1,TGTGCCAGCCGGCAAGGGCAGGGGGCGAGGGAGCGGTACTTC,CASRQGQGARERYF
TRBJ2-7,many,TRBV11-1,TRBD2,TGTGCCAGCAGCGTGGGACTAGCGGGAATTGAGCAGTACTTC,CASSVGLAGIEQYF
TRBJ1-5,few,TRBV19,NA,TGTGCCAGTAAAACCCGGGGTTTCAATCAGCCCCAGCATTTT,CASKTRGFNQPQHF
TRBJ2-5,NA,TRBV24-1,NA,TGTGTCCCCTCCTCCATCAGGGAAACGGGGCAAGAGACCCAGTACTTC,CVPSSIRETGQETQYF
TRBJ2-7,many,TRBV5-8,TRBD1,TGTGCCAGCAGAACCCCCGGGACAGGGGTTCGAAACGAGCAGTACTTC,CASRTPGTGVRNEQYF
TRBJ1-2,many,TRBV28,NA,TGTGCCAGCAGGGGATCGGGGGGCGGAAACTATGGCTACACCTTC,CASRGSGGGNYGYTF
TRBJ2-1,many,TRBV5-1,NA,TGCGCCAGCAGCTTGGACGGACTGTACACAGGTCTTGAGCAGTTCTTC,CASSLDGLYTGLEQFF
TRBJ2-3,many,TRBV7-9,NA,TGTGCCAGCAGCTTAGTGTGGGGGGCAGATACGCAGTATTTT,CASSLVWGADTQYF
TRBJ2-2,many,TRBV9,NA,TGTGCCAGCAGCGTAAGAGGATGGAACACCGGGGAGCTGTTTTTT,CASSVRGWNTGELFF
TRBJ1-4,many,TRBV5-8,TRBD1,TGTGCCAGCAGCGAGGGACAGGGAGGTAATGAAAAACTGTTTTTT,CASSEGQGGNEKLFF
TRBJ1-6,NA,TRBV25-1,NA,TGTGCCAGCAGTCGGCAGGGAGGCTATAATTCACCCCTCCACTTT,CASSRQGGYNSPLHF
TRBJ2-5,many,TRBV6-4,NA,TGTGCCAGCAGTGACTCGGTAGAGACCCAGTACTTC,CASSDSVETQYF
TRBJ2-5,many,TRBV18,NA,TGTGCCAGCTCACGGGACGAGACCCAGTACTTC,CASSRDETQYF
TRBJ1-4,many,TRBV20-1,NA,TGCAGTGCTAGATCTACCTCTCAACTGTTTTTT,CSARSTSQLFF
TRBJ2-2,many,TRBV24-1,TRBD1,TGTGCCACCAGCCACGGGACAGTCCTAACCGGGGAGCTGTTTTTT,CATSHGTVLTGELFF
TRBJ1-3,NA,TRBV6-5,NA,TGTGCCAGCAGTCCCTGGGACCCTGGAAACACCATATATTTT,CASSPWDPGNTIYF
TRBJ2-7,many,TRBV7-6,TRBD1,TGTGCCAGCAGCGACATTTACAGGGGGCGCGAGTTCGCCTACGAGCAGTACTTC,CASSDIYRGREFAYEQYF
TRBJ2-3,many,TRBV7-6,TRBD2,TGTGCCAGCAGCGAGCGGGGGGGCTTTGATACGCAGTATTTT,CASSERGGFDTQYF
TRBJ2-7,many,TRBV20-1,NA,TGCAGTGCTAGAGTCGGGGGATCCAACTACGAGCAGTACTTC,CSARVGGSNYEQYF
TRBJ1-4,NA,TRBV2,TRBD1,TGTGCCAGCGTTGGGACAGGGGACGTACAACTGTTTTTT,CASVGTGDVQLFF
TRBJ1-1,few,TRBV5-1,NA,TGCGCCAGCAGCTTGGGATTTGGGGTCCGGGTGAACACTGAAGCTTTCTTT,CASSLGFGVRVNTEAFF
TRBJ2-3,many,TRBV12-3/TRBV12-4,TRBD2,TGTGCCAGCAGTTTAAGGGCGGGGGGGCCAACAGATACGCAGTATTTT,CASSLRAGGPTDTQYF
TRBJ1-4,NA,TRBV29-1,TRBD1,TGCAGCTTGAAATCCGGGACAGGGAAGGAAAAACTGTTTTTT,CSLKSGTGKEKLFF
TRBJ2-7,NA,TRBV12-3/TRBV12-4,TRBD1,TGTGCCAGCAACGCCGGGACAGGGTATCTCGAGCAGTACTTC,CASNAGTGYLEQYF
TRBJ2-7,NA,TRBV5-1,TRBD2,TGCGCCAGCAGCGCCGGGACTAGCGGGACTAGCTCCTACGAGCAGTACTTC,CASSAGTSGTSSYEQYF
TRBJ1-4,NA,TRBV10-3,NA,TGTGCCATCAGTGAAGAAAAACTGTTTTTT,CAISEEKLFF
TRBJ1-5,many,TRBV20-1,NA,TGCAGTGCTACCGGTGGACGCCTGATGCGTAGCAATCAGCCCCAGCATTTT,CSATGGRLMRSNQPQHF
TRBJ2-7,once,TRBV7-7,TRBD2,TGTGCCAGCACCCATCTAGCGGGGAGATCCTACGAGCAGTACTTC,CASTHLAGRSYEQYF
TRBJ1-2,NA,TRBV6-5,NA,TGTGCCAGCAGTAGGGGCACGGGAGGCTACACCTTC,CASSRGTGGYTF
TRBJ1-6,NA,TRBV10-3,TRBD1,TGTGCCATCGGGACAGGGATTAATTCACCCCTCCACTTT,CAIGTGINSPLHF
TRBJ2-7,many,TRBV2,NA,TGTGCCAGCAGTTTTAGGGGGGGGATCTCCTACGAGCAGTACTTC,CASSFRGGISYEQYF